This T cell receptor beta chain was observed in a study of CD8 T cell repertoires and HIV-1 epitope variants. The wider study: Controls were a CMV, EBV and flu peptide pool, Ebola AY9 negative control, and no-peptide well. The baseline condition was 1M T cells left uncultured.

V lost 8 bases and J lost 3, with 17 bases in between. Germline V gene sequence: CDR1 MDHEN, CDR2 SYDVKM. The CDR3 loop spans 14 amino acids. On the immunoSEQ platform, TCR beta CDR3s were sequenced at survey depth. Sequencing used immunoSEQ multiplex PCR; TCRdb keeps in-frame clones, though not all of them. The sample shows 95,000 or so clones, just under 75% of them seen only once. The rearrangement links TRBV28 to TRBJ2-7; D gene unclear. The receptor was isolated from a male donor with HIV. Sequenced sample: uncultured baseline CD8+ T cells from peripheral blood mononuclear cells (PBMCs). The CDR3 loop reads CASRETKNIYEQYF. Here the CDR3 DNA reads TGTGCCAGCCGCGAGACAAAAAATATCTACGAGCAGTACTTC.